This T cell receptor (beta chain) originates from a study of response to subunit inactivated influenza vaccine. TCRdb passed the RT-PCR reads through MiXCR, listing each CDR3 protein once. This repertoire shows roughly 540,000 distinct CDR3 sequences, under 30% found once; its top ten account for 2.5% to 3%. The germline V gene encodes CDR1 SQVTM and CDR2 ANQGSEA. CDR3 length: 13 amino acids. V was shortened by 4 bases and J by 1 base, with 10 bases between the two germline ends. Separately, the same data were catalogued under a study of T cells expressing NK-cell markers. That publication notes: Beta-chain TCR cDNA was generated via 5'RACE template switching with UMIs. The study sequenced eight donors, seven HCMV-seropositive and one seronegative. The share of CD8+ T cells held by dominant NKG2C+ clonotypes was about 1.0-7.5% in roughly 6 donors.

This chain joins TRBV29-1 and TRBJ1-1; possible D gene TRBD1, 5 bases. This specimen consisted of CD4+ T cells sorted from PBMCs, obtained roughly 12 days after vaccination. This clonotype was obtained from a man aged 50 to 59 who received an inactivated influenza vaccine. This CDR3 reads CSVVLGPNTEAFF. DNA of the CDR3: TGCAGCGTTGTCCTGGGGCCGAACACTGAAGCTTTCTTT.